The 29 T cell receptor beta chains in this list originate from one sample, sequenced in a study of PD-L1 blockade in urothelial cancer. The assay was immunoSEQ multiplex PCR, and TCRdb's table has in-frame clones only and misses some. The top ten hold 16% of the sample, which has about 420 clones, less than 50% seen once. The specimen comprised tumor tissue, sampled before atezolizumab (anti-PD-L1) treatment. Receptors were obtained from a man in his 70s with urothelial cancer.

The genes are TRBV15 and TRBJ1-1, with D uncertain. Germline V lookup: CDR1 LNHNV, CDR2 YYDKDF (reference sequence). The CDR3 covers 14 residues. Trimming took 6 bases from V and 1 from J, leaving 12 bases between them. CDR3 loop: CATSIEFGNTEAFF. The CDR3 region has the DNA TGTGCCACCAGTATAGAATTCGGGAACACTGAAGCTTTCTTT.

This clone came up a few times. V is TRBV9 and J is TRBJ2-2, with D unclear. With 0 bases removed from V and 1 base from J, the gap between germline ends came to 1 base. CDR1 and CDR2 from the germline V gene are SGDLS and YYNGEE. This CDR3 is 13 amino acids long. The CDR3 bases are TGTGCCAGCAGCGTAGGGAACACCGGGGAGCTGTTTTTT. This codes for CASSVGNTGELFF.

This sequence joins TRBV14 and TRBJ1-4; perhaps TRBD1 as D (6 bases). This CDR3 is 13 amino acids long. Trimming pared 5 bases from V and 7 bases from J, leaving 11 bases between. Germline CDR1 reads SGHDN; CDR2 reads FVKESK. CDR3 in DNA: TGTGCCAGCAGCATCGGACAGCCTGAAAAACTGTTTTTT. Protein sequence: CASSIGQPEKLFF.

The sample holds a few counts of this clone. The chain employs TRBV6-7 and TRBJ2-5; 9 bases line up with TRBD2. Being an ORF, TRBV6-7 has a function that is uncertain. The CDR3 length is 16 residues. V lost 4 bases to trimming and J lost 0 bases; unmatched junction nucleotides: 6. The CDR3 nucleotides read TGTGCCAGCAGTTTTCGACTAGCGGCCCACCAAGAGACCCAGTACTTC. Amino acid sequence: CASSFRLAAHQETQYF.

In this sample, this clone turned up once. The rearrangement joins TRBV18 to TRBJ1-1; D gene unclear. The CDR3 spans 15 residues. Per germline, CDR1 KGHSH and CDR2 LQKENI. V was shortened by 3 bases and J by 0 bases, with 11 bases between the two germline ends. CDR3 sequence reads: CASSPFPDMNTEAFF. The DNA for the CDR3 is TGTGCCAGCTCACCTTTTCCAGACATGAACACTGAAGCTTTCTTT.

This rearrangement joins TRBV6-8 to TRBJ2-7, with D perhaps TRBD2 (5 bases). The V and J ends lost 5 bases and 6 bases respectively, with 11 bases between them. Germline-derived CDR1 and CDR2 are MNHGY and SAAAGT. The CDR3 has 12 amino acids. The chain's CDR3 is CASSRGSGEQYF. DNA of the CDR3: TGTGCCAGCAGTCGAGGCAGCGGCGAGCAGTACTTC.

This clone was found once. The CDR3 protein is CASSIDFRGGTDTQYF. CDR3 sequence (DNA): TGTGCCAGTAGTATAGATTTTAGGGGAGGAACGGATACGCAGTATTTT. The chain uses TRBV19 and TRBJ2-3; D possibly corresponds to TRBD2 (6 bases). CDR3 length: 16 residues. V was trimmed by 0 bases and J by 6 bases, leaving 16 bases between them. CDR1 LNHDA and CDR2 SQIVND come from the germline V gene (reference sequence). The full variable domain, with the rest looked up from reference TRBV19 and TRBJ2-3, is DGGITQSPKYLFRKEGQNVTLSCEQNLNHDAMYWYRQDPGQGLRLIYYSQIVNDFQKGDIAEGYSVSREKKESFPLTVTSAQKNPTAFYLCASSIDFRGGTDTQYFGPGTRLTVL.

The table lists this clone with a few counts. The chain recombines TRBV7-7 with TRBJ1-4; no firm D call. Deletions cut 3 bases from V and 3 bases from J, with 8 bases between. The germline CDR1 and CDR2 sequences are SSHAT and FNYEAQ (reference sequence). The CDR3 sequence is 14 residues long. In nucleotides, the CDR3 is TGTGCCAGCAGCTTCGGGGTTTCTAATGAAAAACTGTTTTTT. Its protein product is CASSFGVSNEKLFF.

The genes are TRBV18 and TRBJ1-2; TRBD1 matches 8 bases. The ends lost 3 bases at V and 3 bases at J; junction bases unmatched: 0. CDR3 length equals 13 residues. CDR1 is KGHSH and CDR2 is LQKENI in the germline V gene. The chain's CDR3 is CASSPGQDYGYTF. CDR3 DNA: TGTGCCAGCTCACCGGGACAGGACTATGGCTACACCTTC. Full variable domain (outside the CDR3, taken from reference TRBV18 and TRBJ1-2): NAGVMQNPRHLVRRRGQEARLRCSPMKGHSHVYWYRQLPEEGLKFMVYLQKENIIDESGMPKERFSAEFPKEGPSILRIQQVVRGDSAAYFCASSPGQDYGYTFGSGTRLTVV.

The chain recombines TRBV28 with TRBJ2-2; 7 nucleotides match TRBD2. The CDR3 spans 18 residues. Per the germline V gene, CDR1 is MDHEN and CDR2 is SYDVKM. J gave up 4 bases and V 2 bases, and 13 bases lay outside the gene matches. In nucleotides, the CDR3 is TGTGCCAGCAGTTTAGGTCCGGTGGGAGGGCCGATCACCGGGGAGCTGTTTTTT. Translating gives CASSLGPVGGPITGELFF.

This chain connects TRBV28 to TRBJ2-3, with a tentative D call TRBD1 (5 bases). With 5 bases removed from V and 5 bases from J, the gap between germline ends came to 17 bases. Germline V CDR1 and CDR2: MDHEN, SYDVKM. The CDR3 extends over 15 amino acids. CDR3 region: CASSRTSTGIDTQYF. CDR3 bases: TGTGCCAGCAGTCGAACGAGTACAGGAATAGATACGCAGTATTTT.

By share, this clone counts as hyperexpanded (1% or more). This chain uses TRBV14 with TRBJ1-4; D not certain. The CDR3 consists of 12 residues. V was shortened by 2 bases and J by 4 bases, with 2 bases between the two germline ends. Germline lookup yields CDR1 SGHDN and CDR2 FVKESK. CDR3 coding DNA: TGTGCCAGCAGCCAAAATAATGAAAAACTGTTTTTT. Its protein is CASSQNNEKLFF.

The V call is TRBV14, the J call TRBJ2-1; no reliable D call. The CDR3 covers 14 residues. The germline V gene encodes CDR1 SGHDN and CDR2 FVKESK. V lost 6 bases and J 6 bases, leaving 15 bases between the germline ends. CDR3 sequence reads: CASSPRVFANEQFF. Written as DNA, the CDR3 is TGTGCCAGCAGTCCTCGCGTTTTTGCCAATGAGCAGTTCTTC. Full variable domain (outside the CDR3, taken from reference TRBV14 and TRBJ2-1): EAGVTQFPSHSVIEKGQTVTLRCDPISGHDNLYWYRRVMGKEIKFLLHFVKESKQDESGMPNNRFLAERTGGTYSTLKVQPAELEDSGVYFCASSPRVFANEQFFGPGTRLTVL.

The CDR3 region has the DNA TGTGCCAGCAGCTTAATAATGACGGGGGATTCCCGGTGGGTTAATGAAAAACTGTTTTTT. Translating gives CASSLIMTGDSRWVNEKLFF. V usage is TRBV11-3 and J usage is TRBJ1-4; a possible D gene is TRBD1 (5 bases). This CDR3 has 20 residues. Germline lookup yields CDR1 SGHNT and CDR2 YENEEA. The ends were cut back, 2 bases at V and 4 bases at J, with 26 bases in the middle. The whole variable domain, remainder taken from reference TRBV11-3 and TRBJ1-4, is EAGVVQSPRYKIIEKKQPVAFWCNPISGHNTLYWYLQNLGQGPELLIRYENEEAVDDSQLPKDRFSAERLKGVDSTLKIQPAELGDSAVYLCASSLIMTGDSRWVNEKLFFGSGTQLSVL.

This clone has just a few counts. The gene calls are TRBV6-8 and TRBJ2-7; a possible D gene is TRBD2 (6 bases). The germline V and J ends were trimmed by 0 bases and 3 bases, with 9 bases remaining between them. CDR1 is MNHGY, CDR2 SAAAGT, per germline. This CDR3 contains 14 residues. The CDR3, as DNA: TGTGCCAGCAGTTACTCCGAGGAGGGCTACGAGCAGTACTTC. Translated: CASSYSEEGYEQYF.

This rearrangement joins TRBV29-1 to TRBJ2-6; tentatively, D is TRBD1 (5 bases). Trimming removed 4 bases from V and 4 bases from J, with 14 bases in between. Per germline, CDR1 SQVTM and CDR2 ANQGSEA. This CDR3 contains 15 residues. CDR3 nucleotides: TGCAGCGTTGTGGGGCAGGGTGCCGGGGCCAACGTCCTGACTTTC. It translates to CSVVGQGAGANVLTF.

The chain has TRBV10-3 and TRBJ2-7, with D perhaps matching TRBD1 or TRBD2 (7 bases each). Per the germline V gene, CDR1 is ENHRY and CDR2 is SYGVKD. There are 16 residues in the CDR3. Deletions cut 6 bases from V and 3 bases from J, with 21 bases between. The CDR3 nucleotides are TGTGCCATCAGCGGACGAAACAGGGGAGGGGACTACGAGCAGTACTTC. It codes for CAISGRNRGGDYEQYF.

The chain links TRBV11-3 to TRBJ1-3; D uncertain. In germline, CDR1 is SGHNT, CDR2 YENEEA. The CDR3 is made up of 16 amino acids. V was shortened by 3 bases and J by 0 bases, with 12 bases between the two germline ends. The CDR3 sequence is CASSFGHGVSGNTIYF. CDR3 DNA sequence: TGTGCCAGCAGCTTTGGGCATGGGGTCTCTGGAAACACCATATATTTT.

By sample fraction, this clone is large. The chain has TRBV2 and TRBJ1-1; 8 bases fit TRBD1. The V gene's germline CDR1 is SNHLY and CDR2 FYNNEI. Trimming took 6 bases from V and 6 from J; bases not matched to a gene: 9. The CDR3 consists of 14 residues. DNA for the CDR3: TGTGCCAGCAGCCCCAGGGGGCTAAGGTCTGAAGCTTTCTTT. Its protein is CASSPRGLRSEAFF.

CDR3 nucleotide sequence: TGTGCCAGCAGTCCTCAGGGTTTTGGCTACACCTTC. Residues: CASSPQGFGYTF. The gene calls are TRBV28 and TRBJ1-2; D may be TRBD1 (5 bases). Germline V gene data show CDR1 as MDHEN and CDR2 as SYDVKM. Trimming shortened V by 5 bases and J by 7 bases, and 11 bases separated the two germline ends. The CDR3 length is 12 residues.

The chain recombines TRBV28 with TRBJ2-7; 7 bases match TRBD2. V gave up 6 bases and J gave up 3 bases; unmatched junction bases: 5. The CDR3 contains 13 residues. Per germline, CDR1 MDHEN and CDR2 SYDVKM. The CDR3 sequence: CASRGGLGYEQYF. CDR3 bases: TGTGCCAGCAGGGGAGGGTTGGGCTACGAGCAGTACTTC.

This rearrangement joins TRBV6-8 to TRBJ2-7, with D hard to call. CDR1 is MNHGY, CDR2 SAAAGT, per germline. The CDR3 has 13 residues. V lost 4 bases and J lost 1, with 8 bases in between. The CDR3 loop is CASSSPTSYEQYF. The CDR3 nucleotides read TGTGCCAGCAGTTCACCTACTTCCTACGAGCAGTACTTC.

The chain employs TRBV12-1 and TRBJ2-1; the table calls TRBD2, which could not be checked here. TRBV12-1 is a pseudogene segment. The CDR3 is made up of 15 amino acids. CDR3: CASSLRLAHYNEQFF. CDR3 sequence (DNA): TGTGCCAGCAGCTTGCGACTAGCCCACTACAATGAGCAGTTCTTC.

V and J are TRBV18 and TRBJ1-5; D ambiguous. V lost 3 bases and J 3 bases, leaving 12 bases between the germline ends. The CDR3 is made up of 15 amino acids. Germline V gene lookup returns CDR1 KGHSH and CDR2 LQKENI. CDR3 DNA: TGTGCCAGCTCACCCCGAGGAATAGACAATCAGCCCCAGCATTTT. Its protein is CASSPRGIDNQPQHF.

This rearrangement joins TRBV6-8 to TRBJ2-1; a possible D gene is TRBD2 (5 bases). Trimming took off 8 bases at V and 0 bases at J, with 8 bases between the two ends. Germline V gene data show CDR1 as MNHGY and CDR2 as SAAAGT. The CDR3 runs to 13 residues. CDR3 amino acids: CASQRSSYNEQFF. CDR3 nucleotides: TGTGCCAGCCAGCGGAGCTCCTACAATGAGCAGTTCTTC.

CDR3 sequence (DNA): TGCAGCGTTGTAAAGGGCTCCGGCGGCCAGTACTTC. Translating it yields CSVVKGSGGQYF. The V gene is TRBV29-1, the J gene TRBJ2-5, with D unresolved. V lost 4 bases and J lost 10, with 16 bases in between. From germline, CDR1 is SQVTM and CDR2 ANQGSEA. This CDR3 comprises 12 residues.

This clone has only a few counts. This CDR3 reads CASSPHYLPNTGELFF. The CDR3 DNA sequence: TGTGCCAGCAGCCCCCACTACCTCCCAAACACCGGGGAGCTGTTTTTT. The rearrangement uses TRBV9 and TRBJ2-2, with unresolved D. The length of the CDR3 is 16 residues. Germline CDR1 and CDR2: SGDLS and YYNGEE. Trimming shortened V by 4 bases and J by 2 bases, and 15 bases separated the two germline ends. The whole variable domain, filled in from reference TRBV9 and TRBJ2-2, reads DSGVTQTPKHLITATGQRVTLRCSPRSGDLSVYWYQQSLDQGLQFLIQYYNGEERAKGNILERFSAQQFPDLHSELNLSSLELGDSALYFCASSPHYLPNTGELFFGEGSRLTVL.

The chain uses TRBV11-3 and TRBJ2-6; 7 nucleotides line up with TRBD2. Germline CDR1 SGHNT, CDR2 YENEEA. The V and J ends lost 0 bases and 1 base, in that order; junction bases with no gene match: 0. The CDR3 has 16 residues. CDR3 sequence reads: CASSLEGGSGANVLTF. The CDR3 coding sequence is TGTGCCAGCAGCTTAGAGGGAGGGTCTGGGGCCAACGTCCTGACTTTC.

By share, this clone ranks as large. The CDR3 DNA reads TGTGCCAGCAGCGTGGACCTCTACAATGAGCAGTTCTTC. Translated: CASSVDLYNEQFF. The gene calls are TRBV9 and TRBJ2-1; D is unresolved. In germline, CDR1 is SGDLS, CDR2 YYNGEE. Trimming stripped 2 bases from V and 3 bases from J, with 6 bases between. The CDR3 consists of 13 residues.